Sequencing of this T cell receptor (beta chain) was carried out in a study of cytotoxic CD8 clonotypes in ibrutinib-treated CLL. Trimming stripped 2 bases from V and 0 bases from J, with 17 bases between. CDR3 size: 18 residues. Germline CDR1 reads LNHNV; CDR2 reads YYDKDF (reference sequence). Here immunoSEQ multiplex PCR was the method, and the copy in TCRdb shows in-frame clones only, minus some. The sample comprises roughly 220,000 clones, roughly 65% of which are singletons, and roughly 5.9% rests with the top ten. The material was PBMCs, obtained after 12 months of ibrutinib treatment. The genes are TRBV15 and TRBJ1-5; possible D gene TRBD1, 6 bases. The clonotype originates from a human donor with chronic lymphocytic leukemia. The CDR3 nucleotides read TGTGCCACCAGCAGAATCGACAGGCCCAAATATAGCAATCAGCCCCAGCATTTT. This codes for CATSRIDRPKYSNQPQHF.